This TCR beta chain was identified during a study of T cells in Graves' hyperthyroidism and ophthalmopathy. The study defined stable Graves' hyperthyroidism as no ophthalmopathy progression within 18 months. Diagnostic decisions used clinical symptoms, serum thyroxine and TRAb, thyroid ultrasound and orbital computed tomography. At least ten counts were recorded for this clonotype. The CDR3 regions of TCR beta were amplified from RNA transcripts. With the HTBI primer set, the TCR CDR3 went through a first round of RT-PCR. Each CDR3 protein gets one entry after TCRdb re-called the multiplex PCR reads with MiXCR. In the table there are a few hundred thousand distinct CDR3 sequences, just under 25% of which are singletons. The CDR3 totals 14 residues. Trimming cost V 6 bases and J 2 bases, with 13 bases left between them. The germline gives CDR1 SGHKS, CDR2 YYEKEE (reference sequence).

The sequenced material came from blood. This sequence joins TRBV5-5 and TRBJ2-3; D tentatively reads TRBD1 or TRBD2 (6 bases each). The source of this sequence is a man aged 45-60 years with Graves' hyperthyroidism. The CDR3 bases are TGTGCCAGCAATTTTCGGGGGCCCACAGATACGCAGTATTTT. The encoded protein is CASNFRGPTDTQYF. Looking up the rest from reference TRBV5-5 and TRBJ2-3 gives the full variable domain: DAGVTQSPTHLIKTRGQQVTLRCSPISGHKSVSWYQQVLGQGPQFIFQYYEKEERGRGNFPDRFSARQFPNYSSELNVNALLLGDSALYLCASNFRGPTDTQYFGPGTRLTVL.